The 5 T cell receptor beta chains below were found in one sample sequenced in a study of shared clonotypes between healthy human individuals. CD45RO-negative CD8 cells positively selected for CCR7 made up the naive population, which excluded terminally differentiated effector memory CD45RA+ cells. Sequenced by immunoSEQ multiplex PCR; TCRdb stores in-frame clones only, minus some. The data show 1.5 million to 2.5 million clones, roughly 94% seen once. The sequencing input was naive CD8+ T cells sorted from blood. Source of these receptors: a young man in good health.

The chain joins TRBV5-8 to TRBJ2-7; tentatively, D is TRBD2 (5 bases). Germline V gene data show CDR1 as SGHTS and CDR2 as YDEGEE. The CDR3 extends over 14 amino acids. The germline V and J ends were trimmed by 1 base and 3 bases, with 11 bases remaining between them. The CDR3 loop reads CASSLRENDYEQYF. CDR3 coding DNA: TGTGCCAGCAGCTTGAGGGAGAATGACTACGAGCAGTACTTC.

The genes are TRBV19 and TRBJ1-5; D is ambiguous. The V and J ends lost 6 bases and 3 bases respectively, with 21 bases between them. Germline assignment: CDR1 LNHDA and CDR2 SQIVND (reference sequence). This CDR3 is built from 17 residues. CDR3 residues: CASRDLKWAAINQPQHF. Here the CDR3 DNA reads TGTGCCAGTAGGGACCTCAAGTGGGCCGCGATCAATCAGCCCCAGCATTTT.

CDR3 amino acids: CASRGLNTGELFF. The DNA of the CDR3 is TGTGCCAGCAGGGGCCTGAACACCGGGGAGCTGTTTTTT. This chain connects TRBV6-6 to TRBJ2-2, with unresolved D. The CDR3 loop spans 13 amino acids. Trimming stripped 6 bases from V and 1 base from J, with 6 bases between. The germline V gene encodes CDR1 MNHNY and CDR2 SVGAGI (reference sequence).

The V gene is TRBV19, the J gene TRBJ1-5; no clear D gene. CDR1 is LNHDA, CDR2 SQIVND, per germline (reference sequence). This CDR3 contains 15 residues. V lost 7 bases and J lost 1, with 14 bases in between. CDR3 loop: CASTTMGGSNQPQHF. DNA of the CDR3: TGTGCCAGTACCACGATGGGTGGGAGCAATCAGCCCCAGCATTTT.

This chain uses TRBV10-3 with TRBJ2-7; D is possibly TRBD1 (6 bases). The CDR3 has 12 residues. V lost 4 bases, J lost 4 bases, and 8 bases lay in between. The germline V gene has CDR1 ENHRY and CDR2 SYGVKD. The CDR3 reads CAISGTEYEQYF. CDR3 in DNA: TGTGCCATCAGTGGGACAGAATACGAGCAGTACTTC.